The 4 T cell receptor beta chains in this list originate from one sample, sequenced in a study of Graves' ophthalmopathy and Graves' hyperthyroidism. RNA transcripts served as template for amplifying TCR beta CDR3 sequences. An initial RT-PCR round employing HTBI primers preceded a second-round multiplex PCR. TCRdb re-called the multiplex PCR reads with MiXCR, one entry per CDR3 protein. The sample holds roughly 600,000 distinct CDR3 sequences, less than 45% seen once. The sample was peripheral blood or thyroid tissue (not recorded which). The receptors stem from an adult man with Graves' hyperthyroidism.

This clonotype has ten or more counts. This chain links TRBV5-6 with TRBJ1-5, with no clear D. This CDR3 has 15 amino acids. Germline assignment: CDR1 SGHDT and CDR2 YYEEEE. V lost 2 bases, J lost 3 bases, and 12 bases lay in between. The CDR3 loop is CASSFDLVDNQPQHF. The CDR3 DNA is TGTGCCAGCAGCTTCGATTTAGTGGACAATCAGCCCCAGCATTTT.

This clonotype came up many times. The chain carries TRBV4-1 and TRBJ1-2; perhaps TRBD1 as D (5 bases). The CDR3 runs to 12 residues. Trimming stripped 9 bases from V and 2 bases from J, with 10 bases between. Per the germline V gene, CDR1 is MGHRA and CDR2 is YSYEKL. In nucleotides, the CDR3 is TGCGCCAGTACGGGGCCAAACTATGGCTACACCTTC. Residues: CASTGPNYGYTF.

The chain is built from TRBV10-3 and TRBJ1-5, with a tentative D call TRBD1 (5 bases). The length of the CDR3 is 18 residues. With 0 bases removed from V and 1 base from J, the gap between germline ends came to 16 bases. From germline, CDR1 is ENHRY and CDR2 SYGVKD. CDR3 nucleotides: TGTGCCATCAGTGAGTCAGCGCTCGGGGGAGGAAGCAATCAGCCCCAGCATTTT. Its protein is CAISESALGGGSNQPQHF.

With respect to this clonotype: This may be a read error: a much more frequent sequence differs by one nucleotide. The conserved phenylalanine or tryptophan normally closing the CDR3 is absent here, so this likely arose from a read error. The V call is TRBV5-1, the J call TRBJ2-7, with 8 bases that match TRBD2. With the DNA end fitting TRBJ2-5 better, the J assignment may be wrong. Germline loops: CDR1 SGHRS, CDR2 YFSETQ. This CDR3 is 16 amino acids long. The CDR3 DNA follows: TGCGCCAGCAGCTTGGGGACTAGCAGCAACCAAGAGACCCAGTACCTC. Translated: CASSLGTSSNQETQYL.